The present entry profiles one T cell receptor beta chain with its context. The antigen is not known. The data derive from a study of monozygotic twins with inflammatory bowel disease. Study conclusions and caveats: TCRbeta inverse Simpson diversity was decreased in IBD patients versus healthy co-twins. The authors could not tell different T cell subtypes apart.

Per-sample cDNA came from eight separate reactions. TCRdb re-analyzed the 5' RACE reads; it lists each CDR3 protein once, without DNA. The sample totals about 160,000 distinct CDR3 sequences. This CDR3 has 16 residues. CDR1 SGHRS and CDR2 YFSETQ come from the germline V gene. This chain joins TRBV5-1 and TRBJ2-3. The sample was blood. This clonotype was sampled from a human donor with ulcerative colitis or Crohn's disease, or a healthy co-twin of an affected twin (not recorded which). The CDR3: CASSLALSGSTDTQYF.